In this sample, the clone carrying this T cell receptor (beta chain) turned up many times. What it binds is not known. The CDR3 consists of 13 residues. Germline assignment: CDR1 DFQATT and CDR2 SNEGSKA (reference sequence). V lost 0 bases and J 5 bases, leaving 7 bases between the germline ends. This sample was included in a study of T cells in Graves' hyperthyroidism and ophthalmopathy. Regarding the study as a whole: Ophthalmopathy was told apart from stable hyperthyroidism by a 13 V-J model. Clonotypes that were expanded in thyroid above 0.001 mostly appeared in blood too.

Reasons for excluding patients were uncontrolled infection, other autoimmune disease, pregnancy or lactation. Regions amplified from RNA transcripts were the TCR beta CDR3 regions. Primed by the HTBI set, a first-round RT-PCR was run on the TCR CDR3. TCRdb ran MiXCR on the multiplex PCR reads and lists one entry per CDR3 protein. The repertoire has some 150,000 distinct CDR3 sequences, roughly a fifth of them found once; the top ten carry about two thirds. The sequence was collected from a woman in her 50s with Graves' hyperthyroidism that later progressed to Graves' ophthalmopathy. V usage is TRBV20-1 and J usage is TRBJ2-2, with D possibly being TRBD2 (5 bases). Sequenced: blood. The CDR3 DNA follows: TGCAGTGCTAGAGACGGGGTTACCGGGGAGCTGTTTTTT. It is translated as CSARDGVTGELFF.